The 32 T cell receptor beta chains presented below share a single source sample, sequenced in a study of CD8+ T cells in alopecia areata. Described treatment: oral pan-JAK inhibitor, 5-10 mg twice daily. It was cDNA, reverse transcribed from extracted RNA, that served as the sequencing template. Clones were read by immunoSEQ multiplex PCR, and TCRdb kept only the in-frame ones, dropping some. The repertoire holds fewer than 250,000 clones, with approximately 40% as singletons. Sequencing was performed on CD4+ T cells sorted from blood, taken around week 37, from a patient treated with tofacitinib. The receptors shown here come from a human donor with alopecia areata.

The V call is TRBV14, the J call TRBJ2-4; the D is unclear. V lost 1 base and J lost 8, with 9 bases in between. Germline V gene lookup returns CDR1 SGHDN and CDR2 FVKESK. The length of the CDR3 is 13 residues. CDR3 loop: CASSQVRMDIQYF. CDR3 bases: TGTGCCAGCAGCCAAGTGAGGATGGACATTCAGTACTTC.

Only a few counts were recorded for this clone. The junction departs from the called germline gene at one end, perhaps through a read error. J is TRBJ1-2 and V is TRBV29-1; D gene unclear. The CDR3 covers 13 residues. CDR1 SQVTM and CDR2 ANQGSEA come from the germline V gene. This CDR3 is CSVEGLLADGYTF. In DNA form, the CDR3 reads TGCAGCGTCGAAGGGTTATTGGCGGATGGCTACACCTTC.

Here the CDR3 reads CAWSVQGLRTDTQYF. The CDR3 DNA is TGTGCCTGGAGTGTACAGGGTCTGCGCACAGATACGCAGTATTTT. The V gene is TRBV30, the J gene TRBJ2-3, with D possibly TRBD1 on 6 matching bases. The CDR3 totals 15 residues. Germline V gives CDR1 GTSNPN, CDR2 SVGIG (reference sequence). The V and J ends lost 0 bases and 1 base respectively, with 11 bases between them.

The gene calls are TRBV29-1 and TRBJ2-5; 8 bases align to TRBD1. The closer fit of TRBJ2-7 to the DNA end suggests the J call may be wrong. The V gene's germline CDR1 is SQVTM and CDR2 ANQGSEA. The CDR3 consists of 12 residues. The CDR3 nucleotides read TGCAGCGGGACTATTACAGGGGGCGAGCAGTACTTC. Protein product: CSGTITGGEQYF.

The chain couples TRBV19 to TRBJ1-1, with 7 nucleotides matching TRBD1. Unmatched junction bases numbered 11, after V lost 10 bases and J lost 0 bases. The CDR3 totals 15 residues. The V gene's germline CDR1 is LNHDA and CDR2 SQIVND (reference sequence). Here the CDR3 reads CATKNRDRLNTEAFF. As DNA, the CDR3 is TGTGCCACCAAAAACCGGGACAGACTGAACACTGAAGCTTTCTTT.

This sequence joins TRBV7-8 and TRBJ2-5; no definite D call. The length of the CDR3 is 10 residues. The V gene lost 8 bases and the J gene lost 5 bases, with 6 bases spanning the gap. Per germline, CDR1 SGHVS and CDR2 FQNEAQ. In nucleotides, the CDR3 is TGTGCCAGCTATTCTGAGACCCAGTACTTC. Amino acid sequence: CASYSETQYF.

The chain has TRBV5-6 and TRBJ2-3; 13 bases match TRBD2. The V gene end was trimmed by 4 bases and the J gene end by 5 bases; junction bases not matched to a gene: 4. The CDR3 consists of 15 residues. CDR1 and CDR2 (germline): SGHDT, YYEEEE. The CDR3 loop reads CASSAGLAGRDTQYF. CDR3 coding DNA: TGTGCCAGCAGCGCGGGACTAGCGGGGAGAGATACGCAGTATTTT.

This rearrangement joins TRBV7-2 to TRBJ1-1; D not resolved. Germline CDR1 is SGHTA and CDR2 is FQGNSA. The CDR3 totals 13 residues. The V and J ends lost 2 bases and 1 base respectively, with 5 bases between them. CDR3: CASSLSRNTEAFF. DNA for the CDR3: TGTGCCAGCAGCTTAAGTAGGAACACTGAAGCTTTCTTT.

The CDR3 spells CATSRDYASRFYGYTF. For the CDR3, the DNA is TGTGCCACCAGCAGAGATTACGCATCTAGGTTCTATGGCTACACCTTC. The chain has TRBV15 and TRBJ1-2, with unresolved D. Germline values: CDR1 LNHNV, CDR2 YYDKDF (reference sequence). CDR3 size: 16 residues. The V gene lost 0 bases and the J gene lost 4 bases, with 15 bases spanning the gap.

This rearrangement joins TRBV5-1 to TRBJ2-1; D is uncertain. In germline, CDR1 is SGHRS, CDR2 YFSETQ. Trimming left V 1 base short and J 4 bases short, with 21 bases between. The CDR3 sequence is 18 residues long. This CDR3 reads CASSLSVSQTERYNEQFF. CDR3 DNA sequence: TGCGCCAGCAGCTTGTCTGTTTCCCAGACCGAACGTTACAATGAGCAGTTCTTC.

V usage is TRBV30 and J usage is TRBJ2-1; D not certain. Germline V gives CDR1 GTSNPN, CDR2 SVGIG (reference sequence). V lost 6 bases and J 4 bases, leaving 13 bases between the germline ends. The CDR3 is 13 residues long. CDR3 nucleotide sequence: TGTGCCTGTTCAACAGAGAGGTACAATGAGCAGTTCTTC. This codes for CACSTERYNEQFF.

On this clone itself: A read error may account for a junction end that differs from germline. The chain combines TRBV19 with TRBJ2-7; TRBD1 matches at 9 bases. The germline gives CDR1 LNHDA, CDR2 SQIVND (reference sequence). The CDR3 extends over 14 amino acids. The CDR3 sequence is CASSRGTGSSEQYF. The DNA of the CDR3 is TGTGCCAGTTCCCGCGGGACAGGGTCCTCCGAGCAGTACTTC.

The V and J genes are TRBV18 and TRBJ2-1, with a tentative D call TRBD1 (5 bases). V was clipped by 1 base and J by 13 bases, with 11 bases between them. Germline lookup yields CDR1 KGHSH and CDR2 LQKENI. This CDR3 has 12 residues. The CDR3 protein is CASSPRAGNQFF. The CDR3 DNA reads as TGTGCCAGCTCACCACGGGCAGGGAACCAGTTCTTC.

This clone occurred many times. This chain links TRBV29-1 with TRBJ2-7, with D perhaps matching TRBD1 or TRBD2 (5 bases each). Germline-derived CDR1 and CDR2 are SQVTM and ANQGSEA. V lost 4 bases, J lost 7 bases, and 17 bases lay in between. The CDR3 is 13 amino acids. This CDR3 is CSVGLAGSTEQYF. The CDR3, as DNA: TGCAGCGTTGGGTTAGCAGGGAGTACGGAGCAGTACTTC.

The V and J genes are TRBV5-1 and TRBJ2-3; D is unclear. The CDR3 has 11 residues. Germline CDR1 is SGHRS and CDR2 is YFSETQ. With 1 base removed from V and 7 bases from J, the gap between germline ends came to 4 bases. CDR3 DNA sequence: TGCGCCAGCAGCTTGCAGAATACGCAGTATTTT. Its protein product is CASSLQNTQYF.

The chain joins TRBV6-5 to TRBJ2-5, with D unclear. This CDR3 is 11 amino acids long. Germline V gene sequence: CDR1 MNHEY, CDR2 SVGAGI. V dropped 5 bases and J dropped 5 bases, with 6 bases sitting between them. The CDR3 loop is CASSHRETQYF. CDR3 DNA: TGTGCCAGCAGTCACCGTGAGACCCAGTACTTC.

V and J are TRBV6-1 and TRBJ2-7; D not certain. Germline loops: CDR1 MNHNS, CDR2 SASEGT. CDR3 length: 12 residues. Trimming left V 6 bases short and J 11 bases short, with 17 bases between. The DNA of the CDR3 is TGTGCCAGCAGGGCCTCCTTGGGGTTGGAGTACTTC. Encoded protein: CASRASLGLEYF.

The rearrangement links TRBV5-1 to TRBJ2-7; D might be TRBD1 (5 bases). Germline V CDR1 and CDR2: SGHRS, YFSETQ. V was cut by 0 bases and J by 3 bases, with 10 bases left in between. The CDR3 runs 14 residues. The CDR3 loop is CASSLAGQGYEQYF. The CDR3 DNA reads TGCGCCAGCAGCTTGGCTGGGCAGGGCTACGAGCAGTACTTC.

The chain couples TRBV28 to TRBJ2-7, with D possibly TRBD2 on 6 matching bases. Trimming removed 2 bases at V and 4 bases at J, with 9 bases between. Germline CDR1 reads MDHEN; CDR2 reads SYDVKM. CDR3 length: 13 amino acids. The CDR3 reads CASSLRGAYEQYF. CDR3 bases: TGTGCCAGCAGTTTACGCGGGGCGTACGAGCAGTACTTC.

The rearrangement uses TRBV7-2 and TRBJ2-5; D gene uncertain. This CDR3 is 11 amino acids long. The V end lost 0 bases, the J end lost 7 bases, and 3 bases lay between the germline ends. Germline assignment: CDR1 SGHTA and CDR2 FQGNSA. The CDR3 sequence: CASSLAVTQYF. In DNA form, the CDR3 reads TGTGCCAGCAGCTTAGCAGTGACCCAGTACTTC.

This sequence joins TRBV2 and TRBJ1-3; no clear D gene. CDR1 and CDR2 from the germline V gene are SNHLY and FYNNEI. V was cut by 4 bases and J by 4 bases, with 5 bases left in between. CDR3 size: 12 residues. CDR3 nucleotides: TGTGCCAGCAGTGGGCTCGGAAACACCATATATTTT. Protein sequence: CASSGLGNTIYF.

This clone was counted a few times. The chain is built from TRBV2 and TRBJ1-1; the match to TRBD1 covers 9 bases. The CDR3 sequence is 15 residues long. Germline assignment: CDR1 SNHLY and CDR2 FYNNEI. V lost 6 bases, J lost 2 bases, and 7 bases stayed unmatched. The CDR3, as DNA: TGTGCCAGCAGAGTCGGGACAGGGCTAAACACTGAAGCTTTCTTT. Translating it yields CASRVGTGLNTEAFF. Full variable domain (rest looked up from reference TRBV2 and TRBJ1-1): EPEVTQTPSHQVTQMGQEVILRCVPISNHLYFYWYRQILGQKVEFLVSFYNNEISEKSEIFDDQFSVERPDGSNFTLKIRSTKLEDSAMYFCASRVGTGLNTEAFFGQGTRLTVV.

The V gene is TRBV29-1, the J gene TRBJ2-1; TRBD1 might be the D (6 bases). This CDR3 spans 14 amino acids. CDR1 and CDR2 (germline): SQVTM, ANQGSEA. With 6 bases removed from V and 8 bases from J, the gap between germline ends came to 20 bases. CDR3 in DNA: TGCAGCGTGGCCTTTCTCACAGGGTCCGATGAGCAGTTCTTC. It codes for CSVAFLTGSDEQFF.

This chain uses TRBV5-6 with TRBJ1-1; 9 bases are shared with TRBD1. Germline-derived CDR1 and CDR2 are SGHDT and YYEEEE. The CDR3 loop spans 14 amino acids. Trimming at V came to 5 bases and at J to 1 base, leaving 3 bases not matched to a gene. The CDR3 DNA reads as TGTGCCAGCAGGTTACAGGGGGCGAACACTGAAGCTTTCTTT. Translation gives CASRLQGANTEAFF.

The V call is TRBV6-1, the J call TRBJ2-5; 12 bases are shared with TRBD2. The CDR3 loop spans 14 amino acids. The germline gives CDR1 MNHNS, CDR2 SASEGT. The trim removed 10 bases at V and 2 bases at J, leaving 5 bases unmatched. CDR3 protein: CANRTSGEQETQYF. The CDR3 DNA reads TGTGCCAATCGGACTAGCGGGGAACAAGAGACCCAGTACTTC.

In this sample, this clone turned up a few times. CDR3 sequence reads: CASSSRYGIKQTEAFF. DNA of the CDR3: TGTGCCAGCAGCTCCAGATACGGGATTAAACAGACTGAAGCTTTCTTT. The rearrangement links TRBV7-9 to TRBJ1-1; D remains ambiguous. V was trimmed by 4 bases and J by 5 bases, leaving 20 bases between them. CDR1 is SEHNR, CDR2 FQNEAQ, per germline (reference sequence). The CDR3 consists of 16 residues.

This chain links TRBV6-5 with TRBJ2-7, with TRBD2 identical over 8 bases. The CDR3 is 16 amino acids. Germline V lookup: CDR1 MNHEY, CDR2 SVGAGI. V was clipped by 0 bases and J by 2 bases; unmatched bases: 6. CDR3 nucleotides: TGTGCCAGCAGTTACTCGGGGTTTAGCGGGGCCTACGAGCAGTACTTC. The encoded protein is CASSYSGFSGAYEQYF.

This clone was detected many times. Other DNA variants within this sample encode the same CDR3. This rearrangement joins TRBV4-3 to TRBJ2-1; TRBD1 agrees at 7 bases. CDR1 and CDR2 from the germline V gene are LGHNA and YSLEER. After removal of 4 bases from V and 7 bases from J, the junction contained 7 bases not matched to a gene. CDR3 length equals 14 residues. CDR3 in amino acids: CASSRETGINEQFF. As DNA, the CDR3 is TGCGCCAGCAGCCGGGAGACAGGGATAAATGAGCAGTTCTTC.

The CDR3, as DNA: TGCAGCGTTGAGACCCTGACTAGTCAACCCCATAATCATTACAATGAGCAGTTCTTC. Translation: CSVETLTSQPHNHYNEQFF. The chain has TRBV29-1 and TRBJ2-1; tentative D call: TRBD2 (6 bases). Germline CDR1 is SQVTM and CDR2 is ANQGSEA. Trimming removed 3 bases at V and 4 bases at J, with 28 bases between. The CDR3 covers 19 residues.

The chain couples TRBV7-2 to TRBJ2-5; TRBD1 matches 7 bases. With 7 bases clipped from V and 2 bases from J, the junction kept 13 bases outside the gene matches. The germline V gene has CDR1 SGHTA and CDR2 FQGNSA. CDR3 size: 16 residues. The CDR3 loop is CASNRELGTAQETQYF. The CDR3 DNA reads TGTGCCAGCAACAGAGAGTTAGGGACAGCACAAGAGACCCAGTACTTC.

The chain employs TRBV4-3 and TRBJ1-1; TRBD1 is a possible D gene (5 bases). The CDR3 extends over 14 amino acids. Germline lookup yields CDR1 LGHNA and CDR2 YSLEER. V gave up 2 bases and J gave up 9 bases, with 16 bases separating them. The DNA for the CDR3 is TGCGCCAGCAGCCAACCTGGGACGGAGATGAAAGCTTTCTTT. As protein: CASSQPGTEMKAFF.

As to this clone: Other DNA sequences of this sample code for an identical CDR3. In DNA, the CDR3 is TGTGCCAGCAGCCCTCAGGGTAACTATGGCTACACCTTC. Translating it yields CASSPQGNYGYTF. The V call is TRBV7-2, the J call TRBJ1-2; D may be TRBD1 (5 bases). CDR1 is SGHTA and CDR2 is FQGNSA in the germline V gene. V was trimmed by 5 bases and J by 1 base, leaving 8 bases between them. The CDR3 runs to 13 residues.